Listed below are T cell receptor beta chains from one sample, sequenced in a study of control samples from healthy donors and cancer patients. TCRdb's table, derived via immunoSEQ multiplex PCR, lists solely in-frame clones and lacks some. The table has about 100,000 clones, roughly nine tenths seen once; the top ten hold roughly 2.5%. Sequences were obtained from blood. These receptors all come from a woman younger than 35 in good health. Both conserved end residues are part of each CDR3. Each record gives: D gene, V gene, CDR3 protein. D genes are given only for firm matches.

TRBD1	TRBV6-5	CASSRSGTGWDEQYF
NA	TRBV5-1	CASSLNLPEGRYGYTF
NA	TRBV6-5	CASSPTGYSNQPQHF
TRBD2	TRBV5-1	CASSLDPAGGSTDTQYF
NA	TRBV5-1	CASSQTTSTDTQYF
NA	TRBV10-1	CASSDKDWDEQFF
NA	TRBV28	CAGRRGNTIYF
NA	TRBV7-9	CASFGGSSYEQYF
TRBD1	TRBV2	CASSGDRGLEPQHF
TRBD2	TRBV4-3	CASSQQAGGPYEQYF
NA	TRBV12-3/TRBV12-4	CASSLPRSTQYF
TRBD1	TRBV6-6	CASSYLGGQGTGELFF
NA	TRBV5-1	CASISRTNTEAFF
NA	TRBV7-2	CASSFPTPGKQETQYF
NA	TRBV2	CASSPIRVAHYGYTF
NA	TRBV19	CASSINFQGYGYTF
NA	TRBV5-1	CASSLETQYAGAFF
NA	TRBV18	CASSPLMGHTGELFF
NA	TRBV4-1	CASSQVWRTQNTEAFF
NA	TRBV3-1/TRBV3-2	CASSPWTSNQPQHF
NA	TRBV9	CASSVLMNTEAFF
NA	TRBV27	CASSYKIDRLYEQYF